One sample yielded the 27 T cell receptor beta chains listed below, sequenced in a study of cytomegalovirus exposure and HLA in healthy donors. PCR involved 60 Vbeta and 13 Jbeta primers. Generated by immunoSEQ multiplex PCR, the TCRdb table keeps only in-frame clones and is missing some. The table includes about 180,000 clones, 80% to 90% detected once. The sequenced sample was PBMCs. The receptors originated from a young woman in good health and CMV-seropositive.

The chain joins TRBV29-1 to TRBJ1-1; a possible D gene is TRBD1 (6 bases). V was pared by 5 bases and J by 4 bases, with 17 bases between. Germline values: CDR1 SQVTM, CDR2 ANQGSEA. CDR3 length: 14 amino acids. The CDR3: CSVREGGQGTEAFF. CDR3 coding DNA: TGCAGCGTTAGGGAGGGGGGTCAGGGCACTGAAGCTTTCTTT.

The chain couples TRBV9 to TRBJ2-1, with D possibly TRBD1 on 6 matching bases. Germline values: CDR1 SGDLS, CDR2 YYNGEE. Trimming pared 4 bases from V and 9 bases from J, leaving 14 bases between. This CDR3 spans 13 amino acids. The CDR3 DNA reads as TGTGCCAGCAGCCGATTGGGGGCGGGTGAGCAGTTCTTC. This sequence encodes CASSRLGAGEQFF.

The chain couples TRBV11-2 to TRBJ1-1; the match to TRBD1 covers 7 bases. The CDR3 totals 16 residues. V trimming: 5 bases; J trimming: 7 bases; junction bases outside the gene matches: 16. The germline V gene encodes CDR1 SGHAT and CDR2 FQNNGV. CDR3 amino acids: CASSLGHRGVWGEAFF. The CDR3 coding sequence is TGTGCCAGCAGCCTAGGCCACAGGGGAGTGTGGGGTGAAGCTTTCTTT.

A single count supports this clone. The rearrangement joins TRBV6-5 to TRBJ2-3; possible D gene TRBD2, 5 bases. Trimming pared 0 bases from V and 3 bases from J, leaving 10 bases between. The CDR3 is 15 residues long. Germline loops: CDR1 MNHEY, CDR2 SVGAGI. CDR3: CASSYSSRGTDTQYF. The CDR3, as DNA: TGTGCCAGCAGTTACTCGAGCCGGGGTACAGATACGCAGTATTTT.

The genes are TRBV7-2 and TRBJ2-1, with 7 bases aligning to TRBD2. V lost 4 bases and J lost 10; bases outside the gene matches: 7. The V gene's germline CDR1 is SGHTA and CDR2 FQGNSA. The CDR3 totals 13 residues. CDR3 sequence (DNA): TGTGCCAGCAGCTCGGCTCGGGGGGTCGAGCAGTTCTTC. Translation gives CASSSARGVEQFF.

This clone was seen a few times. The CDR3 DNA reads TGCAGCGTTGCTGGGGTGATAGGGGGCTTTGGCTACACCTTC. Its translation: CSVAGVIGGFGYTF. The J gene is TRBJ1-2, the V gene TRBV29-1, with TRBD1 identical over 7 bases. CDR1 and CDR2 from the germline V gene are SQVTM and ANQGSEA. V shed 4 bases, J shed 7 bases, and the junction held 12 bases outside the gene matches. The CDR3 has 14 amino acids. The variable domain in full, completed from reference TRBV29-1 and TRBJ1-2, reads SAVISQKPSRDICQRGTSLTIQCQVDSQVTMMFWYRQQPGQSLTLIATANQGSEATYESGFVIDKFPISRPNLTFSTLTVSNMSPEDSSIYLCSVAGVIGGFGYTFGSGTRLTVV.

This clone was seen a few times. This chain joins TRBV29-1 and TRBJ1-4, with D perhaps TRBD1 (5 bases). In germline, CDR1 is SQVTM, CDR2 ANQGSEA. The CDR3 extends over 13 amino acids. V was pared by 8 bases and J by 4 bases, with 14 bases between. The CDR3 is CSSQGGVNEKLFF. The CDR3 bases are TGCAGCTCCCAGGGAGGGGTTAATGAAAAACTGTTTTTT.

This clone was recorded only once. The V call is TRBV15, the J call TRBJ2-7, with D unresolved. Germline V gives CDR1 LNHNV, CDR2 YYDKDF (reference sequence). This CDR3 has 13 amino acids. The ends were cut back, 4 bases at V and 3 bases at J, with 10 bases in the middle. CDR3 sequence (DNA): TGTGCCACCAGCATTAACTCGAACTACGAGCAGTACTTC. This translates into CATSINSNYEQYF.

The V gene is TRBV5-1, the J gene TRBJ1-1; D is ambiguous. The CDR3 is 14 residues long. The ends were cut back, 5 bases at V and 5 bases at J, with 16 bases in the middle. Germline CDR1 is SGHRS and CDR2 is YFSETQ. CDR3 loop: CASRRIGGETEAFF. CDR3 DNA sequence: TGCGCCAGCAGGAGGATCGGAGGTGAGACTGAAGCTTTCTTT.

In this sample, this clone turned up a few times. The chain employs TRBV7-9 and TRBJ2-5, with 7 bases that match TRBD1. This CDR3 is 15 amino acids long. Losses at the gene ends were 1 base for V and 5 bases for J; bases not matched to a gene: 7. Germline V gene sequence: CDR1 SEHNR, CDR2 FQNEAQ (reference sequence). CDR3 bases: TGTGCCAGCAGCTTAGTAAGACAGGGCGGGGAGACCCAGTACTTC. Translation gives CASSLVRQGGETQYF.

This chain uses TRBV5-1 with TRBJ2-7; TRBD1 agrees at 8 bases. The CDR3 length is 14 residues. After removal of 4 bases from V and 1 base from J, the junction contained 4 bases not matched to a gene. Germline V gives CDR1 SGHRS, CDR2 YFSETQ. CDR3 in DNA: TGCGCCAGCAGCGTGACAGGGGCATCCTACGAGCAGTACTTC. Translating gives CASSVTGASYEQYF.

This clone was counted a few times. V usage is TRBV6-1 and J usage is TRBJ2-2, with D maybe TRBD2 (6 bases). Germline assignment: CDR1 MNHNS and CDR2 SASEGT. The CDR3 runs 15 residues. The V end lost 6 bases, the J end lost 3 bases, and 14 bases lay between the germline ends. The CDR3 reads CASRGGSQHTGELFF. The CDR3 DNA reads as TGTGCCAGCAGGGGGGGTTCCCAGCACACCGGGGAGCTGTTTTTT.

The rearrangement links TRBV4-3 to TRBJ1-4, with 11 bases that match TRBD1. The CDR3 runs to 14 residues. Trimming took 4 bases from V and 7 from J; bases not matched to a gene: 2. Germline V lookup: CDR1 LGHNA, CDR2 YSLEER. CDR3 region: CASSPGTGGEKLFF. The CDR3, as DNA: TGCGCCAGCAGCCCCGGGACAGGGGGTGAAAAACTGTTTTTT.

CDR3: CSAGTGDEQYF. The CDR3 bases are TGCAGTGCCGGGACAGGGGACGAGCAGTACTTC. The chain links TRBV20-1 to TRBJ2-7; 10 nucleotides line up with TRBD1. Per the germline V gene, CDR1 is DFQATT and CDR2 is SNEGSKA (reference sequence). The CDR3 is 11 amino acids. V lost 6 bases to trimming and J lost 5 bases; unmatched junction nucleotides: 1.

The chain combines TRBV5-1 with TRBJ1-6; D is unresolved. The CDR3 is made up of 14 amino acids. Germline values: CDR1 SGHRS, CDR2 YFSETQ. The V gene lost 1 base and the J gene lost 9 bases, with 11 bases spanning the gap. The CDR3, as DNA: TGCGCCAGCAGCTTGATTGTCGCGGCTTCACCCCTCCACTTT. Translation: CASSLIVAASPLHF.

The chain uses TRBV28 and TRBJ2-5; 7 nucleotides line up with TRBD2. The CDR3 covers 16 residues. V was clipped by 1 base and J by 3 bases; unmatched bases: 8. CDR1 and CDR2 from the germline V gene are MDHEN and SYDVKM. DNA of the CDR3: TGTGCCAGCAGTTTATCCGGGACTACAAGTGAAGAGACCCAGTACTTC. Its translation: CASSLSGTTSEETQYF.

The chain combines TRBV11-2 with TRBJ1-4; 8 bases agree with TRBD1. CDR3 length equals 15 residues. The V gene's germline CDR1 is SGHAT and CDR2 FQNNGV. Losses at the gene ends were 1 base for V and 6 bases for J; bases not matched to a gene: 4. The CDR3 bases are TGTGCCAGCAGCTTAGTCGGGACAGGTCATGAAAAACTGTTTTTT. The encoded protein is CASSLVGTGHEKLFF. Looking up the rest from reference TRBV11-2 and TRBJ1-4 gives the full variable domain: EAGVAQSPRYKIIEKRQSVAFWCNPISGHATLYWYQQILGQGPKLLIQFQNNGVVDDSQLPKDRFSAERLKGVDSTLKIQPAKLEDSAVYLCASSLVGTGHEKLFFGSGTQLSVL.

In its sample, this clone was seen a few times. This rearrangement joins TRBV7-9 to TRBJ2-5; D may be TRBD2 (5 bases). Trimming shortened V by 1 base and J by 2 bases, and 17 bases separated the two germline ends. CDR1 and CDR2 from the germline V gene are SEHNR and FQNEAQ (reference sequence). This CDR3 spans 17 amino acids. This CDR3 is CASSLGAGDWYQETQYF. For the CDR3, the DNA is TGTGCCAGCAGCTTAGGAGCCGGGGATTGGTATCAAGAGACCCAGTACTTC.

The rearrangement links TRBV6-1 to TRBJ1-2; 10 nucleotides agree with TRBD1. Trimming at V came to 6 bases and at J to 5 bases, leaving 6 bases not matched to a gene. Looked up from germline, CDR1 is MNHNS and CDR2 is SASEGT. The CDR3 runs to 14 residues. The CDR3 sequence: CASSSDRGGYGYTF. CDR3 sequence (DNA): TGTGCCAGCAGCTCGGACAGGGGGGGATATGGCTACACCTTC.

The rearrangement links TRBV28 to TRBJ2-3, with D possibly being TRBD2 (7 bases). V lost 7 bases and J lost 3, with 17 bases in between. This CDR3 is 15 amino acids long. Germline assignment: CDR1 MDHEN and CDR2 SYDVKM. CDR3 loop: CASKGGGGGTDTQYF. The DNA for the CDR3 is TGTGCCAGCAAGGGAGGCGGGGGCGGTACAGATACGCAGTATTTT. The entire variable domain, with the rest obtained from reference TRBV28 and TRBJ2-3, is as follows: DVKVTQSSRYLVKRTGEKVFLECVQDMDHENMFWYRQDPGLGLRLIYFSYDVKMKEKGDIPEGYSVSREKKERFSLILESASTNQTSMYLCASKGGGGGTDTQYFGPGTRLTVL.

This clone was detected a few times. V is TRBV2 and J is TRBJ2-3, with a possible D match to TRBD1 (5 bases). The germline gives CDR1 SNHLY, CDR2 FYNNEI. The CDR3 loop spans 17 amino acids. V dropped 4 bases and J dropped 1 base, with 18 bases sitting between them. This CDR3 is CASSVNKAGMGTDTQYF. DNA for the CDR3: TGTGCCAGCAGTGTTAATAAGGCAGGGATGGGCACAGATACGCAGTATTTT.

This sequence joins TRBV15 and TRBJ2-3, with 9 bases lining up with TRBD2. Germline CDR1 LNHNV, CDR2 YYDKDF (reference sequence). The CDR3 is made up of 16 amino acids. With V trimmed by 9 bases and J by 0 bases, 10 bases remained unmatched. Here the CDR3 DNA reads TGTGCCACTCGCGTCCGAGCGGGGGGAAGCACAGATACGCAGTATTTT. Amino acid sequence: CATRVRAGGSTDTQYF.

The rearrangement links TRBV19 to TRBJ1-5, with D perhaps matching TRBD1 (5 bases). The germline CDR1 and CDR2 sequences are LNHDA and SQIVND (reference sequence). The CDR3 consists of 14 residues. Between the trimmed V and J ends, which lost 7 bases and 0 bases, there was a span of 10 bases. The CDR3 sequence is CASNEQASNQPQHF. CDR3 nucleotides: TGTGCCAGTAACGAACAGGCTAGCAATCAGCCCCAGCATTTT. The variable domain in full, with the rest retrieved from reference TRBV19 and TRBJ1-5, is DGGITQSPKYLFRKEGQNVTLSCEQNLNHDAMYWYRQDPGQGLRLIYYSQIVNDFQKGDIAEGYSVSREKKESFPLTVTSAQKNPTAFYLCASNEQASNQPQHFGDGTRLSIL.

The V call is TRBV28, the J call TRBJ1-5, with 7 bases matching TRBD1. CDR3 length equals 21 residues. V gave up 6 bases and J gave up 0 bases; unmatched junction bases: 23. Germline loops: CDR1 MDHEN, CDR2 SYDVKM. The chain's CDR3 is CASSRSLETGVVNHSNQPQHF. CDR3 DNA: TGTGCCAGCAGCCGAAGCCTCGAAACAGGGGTCGTTAATCATAGCAATCAGCCCCAGCATTTT.

The rearrangement uses TRBV7-2 and TRBJ2-1; 14 bases align to TRBD2. The length of the CDR3 is 19 residues. Losses at the gene ends were 5 bases for V and 0 bases for J; bases not matched to a gene: 9. Germline V CDR1 and CDR2: SGHTA, FQGNSA. CDR3 in amino acids: CASSTPGLAGGGSYNEQFF. CDR3 DNA: TGTGCCAGCAGCACCCCAGGACTAGCGGGGGGAGGCTCCTACAATGAGCAGTTCTTC. The variable domain in full, completed from reference TRBV7-2 and TRBJ2-1, reads GAGVSQSPSNKVTEKGKDVELRCDPISGHTALYWYRQSLGQGLEFLIYFQGNSAPDKSGLPSDRFSAERTGGSVSTLTIQRTQQEDSAVYLCASSTPGLAGGGSYNEQFFGPGTRLTVL.

The rearrangement uses TRBV5-1 and TRBJ2-6; 7 positions agree with TRBD2. There are 16 residues in the CDR3. V trimming: 3 bases; J trimming: 4 bases; junction bases outside the gene matches: 7. The germline V gene encodes CDR1 SGHRS and CDR2 YFSETQ. The CDR3 region is CASSWTSFSGANVLTF. CDR3 coding DNA: TGCGCCAGCAGCTGGACTAGTTTTTCGGGGGCCAACGTCCTGACTTTC.

The chain is built from TRBV7-9 and TRBJ1-4, with TRBD1 matching 7 bases. This CDR3 has 16 residues. The J segment lost 5 bases and the V segment lost 5 bases, leaving 11 bases of the junction unmatched. The germline V gene encodes CDR1 SEHNR and CDR2 FQNEAQ (reference sequence). In nucleotides, the CDR3 is TGTGCCAGCAGCACCACCTCGACAGGGCAAAATGAAAAACTGTTTTTT. This gives the protein CASSTTSTGQNEKLFF.